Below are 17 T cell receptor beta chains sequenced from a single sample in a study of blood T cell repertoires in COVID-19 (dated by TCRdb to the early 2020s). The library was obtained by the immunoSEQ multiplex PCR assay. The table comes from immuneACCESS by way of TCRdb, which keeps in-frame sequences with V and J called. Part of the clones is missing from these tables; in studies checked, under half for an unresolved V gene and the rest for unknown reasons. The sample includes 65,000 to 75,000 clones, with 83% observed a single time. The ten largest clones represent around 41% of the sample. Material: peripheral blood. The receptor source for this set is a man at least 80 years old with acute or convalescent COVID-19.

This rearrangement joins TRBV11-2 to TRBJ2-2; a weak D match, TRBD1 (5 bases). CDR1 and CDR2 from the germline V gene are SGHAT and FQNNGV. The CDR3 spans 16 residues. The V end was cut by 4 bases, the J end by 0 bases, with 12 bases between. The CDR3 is CASSSQGFANTGELFF. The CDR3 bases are TGTGCCAGCAGCTCCCAGGGATTTGCGAACACCGGGGAGCTGTTTTTT.

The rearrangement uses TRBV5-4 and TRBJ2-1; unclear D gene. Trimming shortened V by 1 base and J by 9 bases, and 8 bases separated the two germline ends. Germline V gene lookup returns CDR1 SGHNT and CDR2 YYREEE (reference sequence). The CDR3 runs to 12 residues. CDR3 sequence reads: CASSLSSSEQFF. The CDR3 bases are TGTGCCAGCAGCTTGTCGAGTTCTGAGCAGTTCTTC.

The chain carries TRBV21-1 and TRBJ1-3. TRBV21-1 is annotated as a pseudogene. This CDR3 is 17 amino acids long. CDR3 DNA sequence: TGTGCCAGCAGCAATCTCATCGGGGAGTCGCCGGGAAACACCATATATTTT. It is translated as CASSNLIGESPGNTIYF.

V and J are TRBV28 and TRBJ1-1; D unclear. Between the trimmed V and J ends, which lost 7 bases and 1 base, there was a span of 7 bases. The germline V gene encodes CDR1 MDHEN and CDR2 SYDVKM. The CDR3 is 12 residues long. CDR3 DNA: TGTGCCAGCATGAGCCCGAACACTGAAGCTTTCTTT. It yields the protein CASMSPNTEAFF.

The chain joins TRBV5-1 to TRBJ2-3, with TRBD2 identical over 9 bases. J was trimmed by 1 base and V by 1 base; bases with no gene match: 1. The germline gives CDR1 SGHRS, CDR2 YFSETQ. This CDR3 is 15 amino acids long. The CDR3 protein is CASSLPSGGTDTQYF. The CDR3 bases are TGCGCCAGCAGCTTGCCTAGCGGGGGCACAGATACGCAGTATTTT.

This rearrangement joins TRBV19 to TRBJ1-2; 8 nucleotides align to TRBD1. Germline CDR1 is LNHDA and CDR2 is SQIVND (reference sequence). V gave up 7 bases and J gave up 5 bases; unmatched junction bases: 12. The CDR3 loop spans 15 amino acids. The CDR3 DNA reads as TGTGCCAGTACCACCGGGACAGGCCCTTTTTATGGCTACACCTTC. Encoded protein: CASTTGTGPFYGYTF.

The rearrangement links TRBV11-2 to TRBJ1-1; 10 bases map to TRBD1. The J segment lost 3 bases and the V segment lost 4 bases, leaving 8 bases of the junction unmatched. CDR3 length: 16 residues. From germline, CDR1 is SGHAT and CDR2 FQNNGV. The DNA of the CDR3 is TGTGCCAGCAGCTCCCGCATCGGGACAGGGGACACTGAAGCTTTCTTT. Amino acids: CASSSRIGTGDTEAFF.

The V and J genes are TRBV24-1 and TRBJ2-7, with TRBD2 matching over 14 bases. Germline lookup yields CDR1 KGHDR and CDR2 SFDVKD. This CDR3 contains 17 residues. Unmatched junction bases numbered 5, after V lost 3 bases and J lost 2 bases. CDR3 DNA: TGTGCCACCAGTGATGCCGGGACTAGCGGGAGTCCCTACGAGCAGTACTTC. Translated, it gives CATSDAGTSGSPYEQYF.

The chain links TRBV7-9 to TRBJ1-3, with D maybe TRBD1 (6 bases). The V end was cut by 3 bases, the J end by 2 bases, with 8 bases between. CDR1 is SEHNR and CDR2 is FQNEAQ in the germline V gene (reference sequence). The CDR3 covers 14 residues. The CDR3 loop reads CASSFGQPGNTIYF. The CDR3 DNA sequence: TGTGCCAGCAGCTTTGGACAGCCTGGAAACACCATATATTTT.

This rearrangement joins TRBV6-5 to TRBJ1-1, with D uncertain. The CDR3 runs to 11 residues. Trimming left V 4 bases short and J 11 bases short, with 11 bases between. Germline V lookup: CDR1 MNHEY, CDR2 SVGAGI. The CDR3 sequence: CASSSGRWAFF. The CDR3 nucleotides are TGTGCCAGCAGTTCCGGTCGTTGGGCTTTCTTT.

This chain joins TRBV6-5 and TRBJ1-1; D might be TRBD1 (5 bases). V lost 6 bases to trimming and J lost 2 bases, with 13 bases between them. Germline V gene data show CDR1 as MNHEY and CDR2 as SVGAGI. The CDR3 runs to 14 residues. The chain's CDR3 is CASSGTLSNTEAFF. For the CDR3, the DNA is TGTGCCAGCAGCGGGACTTTGTCTAACACTGAAGCTTTCTTT.

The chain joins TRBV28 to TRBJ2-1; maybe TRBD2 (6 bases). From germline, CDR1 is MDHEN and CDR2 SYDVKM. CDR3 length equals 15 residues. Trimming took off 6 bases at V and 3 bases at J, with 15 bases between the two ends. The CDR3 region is CASRPLRGYYNEQFF. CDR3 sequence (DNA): TGTGCCAGCAGGCCCCTCCGGGGGTACTACAATGAGCAGTTCTTC.

The CDR3 DNA sequence: TGTGCCAGCAGCTTAACAGGGAACGAGCAGTACTTC. Its protein is CASSLTGNEQYF. The V gene is TRBV7-6, the J gene TRBJ2-7, with a weak D call TRBD1 (6 bases). The CDR3 length is 12 residues. Trimming stripped 2 bases from V and 5 bases from J, with 7 bases between. CDR1 is SGHVS and CDR2 is FNYEAQ in the germline V gene.

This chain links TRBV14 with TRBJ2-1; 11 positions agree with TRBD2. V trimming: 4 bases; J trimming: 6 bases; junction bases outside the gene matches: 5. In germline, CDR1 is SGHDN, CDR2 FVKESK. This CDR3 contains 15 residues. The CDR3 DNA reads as TGTGCCAGCAGCCCGAGGACTAGCGGGTTCAATGAGCAGTTCTTC. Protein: CASSPRTSGFNEQFF.

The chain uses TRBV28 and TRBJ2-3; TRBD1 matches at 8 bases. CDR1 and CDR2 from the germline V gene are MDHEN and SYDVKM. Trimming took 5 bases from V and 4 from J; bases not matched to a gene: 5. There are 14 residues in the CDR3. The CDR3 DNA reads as TGTGCCAGCAGTAACAGGGGGAGCGCAGATACGCAGTATTTT. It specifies CASSNRGSADTQYF. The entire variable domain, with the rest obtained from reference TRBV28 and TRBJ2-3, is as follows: DVKVTQSSRYLVKRTGEKVFLECVQDMDHENMFWYRQDPGLGLRLIYFSYDVKMKEKGDIPEGYSVSREKKERFSLILESASTNQTSMYLCASSNRGSADTQYFGPGTRLTVL.

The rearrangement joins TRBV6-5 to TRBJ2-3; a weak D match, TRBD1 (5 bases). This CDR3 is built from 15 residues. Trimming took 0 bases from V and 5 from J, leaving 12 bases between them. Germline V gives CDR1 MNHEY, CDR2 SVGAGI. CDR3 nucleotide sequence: TGTGCCAGCAGTTACTCTGGCAGGGCGAAAGATACGCAGTATTTT. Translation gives CASSYSGRAKDTQYF.

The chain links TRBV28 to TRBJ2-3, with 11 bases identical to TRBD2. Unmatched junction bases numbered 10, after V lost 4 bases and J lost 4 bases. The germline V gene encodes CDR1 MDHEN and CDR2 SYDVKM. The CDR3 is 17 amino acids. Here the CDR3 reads CASSSPGLAGGSDTQYF. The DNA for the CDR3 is TGTGCCAGCAGTTCCCCCGGTTTAGCGGGGGGGTCAGATACGCAGTATTTT.